These 26 T cell receptor beta chains share one sample of origin, sequenced in a study of blood T cell repertoires in COVID-19. Using immunoSEQ multiplex PCR, the repertoire was profiled, and TCRdb retains in-frame clones only, with some absent. This sample yields approximately 150,000 clones, of which approximately 86% are seen a single time; 8.2% belongs to the top ten. Specimen: peripheral blood. The receptors were gathered from a woman in her sixties or seventies with acute or convalescent COVID-19.

The chain links TRBV5-1 to TRBJ2-7; maybe TRBD2 (5 bases). This CDR3 has 15 amino acids. V lost 5 bases to trimming and J lost 2 bases, with 17 bases between them. The germline CDR1 and CDR2 sequences are SGHRS and YFSETQ. The CDR3 loop reads CASRLDADGTYEQYF. CDR3 DNA: TGCGCCAGCAGACTAGACGCAGATGGGACCTACGAGCAGTACTTC.

V usage is TRBV5-1 and J usage is TRBJ1-2, with 7 positions matching TRBD1. The CDR3 loop spans 14 amino acids. With 0 bases clipped from V and 5 bases from J, the junction kept 4 bases outside the gene matches. The germline V gene encodes CDR1 SGHRS and CDR2 YFSETQ. This CDR3 is CASSLVGTVYGYTF. In DNA form, the CDR3 reads TGCGCCAGCAGCTTGGTCGGGACAGTATATGGCTACACCTTC. Using reference TRBV5-1 and TRBJ1-2 for the parts outside the CDR3, the full variable domain is KAGVTQTPRYLIKTRGQQVTLSCSPISGHRSVSWYQQTPGQGLQFLFEYFSETQRNKGNFPGRFSGRQFSNSRSEMNVSTLELGDSALYLCASSLVGTVYGYTFGSGTRLTVV.

CDR3 nucleotide sequence: TGTGCCAGCAGCTTTTACGCAGGTTCCAATTCACCCCTCCACTTT. Protein: CASSFYAGSNSPLHF. The J gene is TRBJ1-6, the V gene TRBV5-6; D gene uncertain. This CDR3 has 15 amino acids. Germline V lookup: CDR1 SGHDT, CDR2 YYEEEE. Deletions cut 2 bases from V and 7 bases from J, with 13 bases between.

This CDR3 is CASSSSLAGKETQYF. CDR3 nucleotide sequence: TGTGCCAGCAGTTCCTCACTAGCGGGGAAAGAGACCCAGTACTTC. The chain is built from TRBV27 and TRBJ2-5; 10 positions match TRBD2. CDR1 is MNHEY and CDR2 is SMNVEV in the germline V gene (reference sequence). After removal of 4 bases from V and 3 bases from J, the junction contained 5 bases not matched to a gene. The CDR3 spans 15 residues.

This chain links TRBV24-1 with TRBJ2-3; D is perhaps TRBD2 (7 bases). Germline-derived CDR1 and CDR2 are KGHDR and SFDVKD. The CDR3 sequence is 15 residues long. Trimming removed 5 bases at V and 4 bases at J, with 15 bases between. The CDR3 sequence: CATSVAGAGADTQYF. The CDR3 DNA reads as TGTGCCACCAGTGTCGCGGGGGCGGGAGCAGATACGCAGTATTTT.

The table lists this clone with a few counts. The chain recombines TRBV21-1 with TRBJ1-1; whether TRBD1, the table's D call, matches the DNA was not checked. TRBV21-1 is given as a pseudogene. This CDR3 has 17 amino acids. CDR3: CASSSRDRGPSGTEAFF. CDR3 bases: TGTGCCAGCAGCAGTCGGGACAGGGGACCCTCCGGAACTGAAGCTTTCTTT.

The chain employs TRBV6-6 and TRBJ2-7, with TRBD1 matching over 9 bases. V was pared by 6 bases and J by 4 bases, with 13 bases of the junction left unmatched. The CDR3 runs 16 residues. Per the germline V gene, CDR1 is MNHNY and CDR2 is SVGAGI (reference sequence). The CDR3 DNA follows: TGTGCCAGCAGCCGATCGCACAGGGGGCCCGCATACGAGCAGTACTTC. Translating gives CASSRSHRGPAYEQYF.

The chain links TRBV5-1 to TRBJ2-7; the D gene is possibly TRBD2 (7 bases). Per germline, CDR1 SGHRS and CDR2 YFSETQ. There are 16 residues in the CDR3. The germline V and J ends were trimmed by 1 base and 1 base, with 15 bases remaining between them. The CDR3 here is CASSLITGRGSYEQYF. The CDR3 bases are TGCGCCAGCAGCTTGATTACGGGGAGGGGGTCCTACGAGCAGTACTTC.

With regard to this clone: The sample holds other DNA sequences that translate to the same CDR3. The V call is TRBV6-5, the J call TRBJ1-2, with TRBD1 identical over 9 bases. V shed 6 bases, J shed 4 bases, and the junction held 3 bases outside the gene matches. This CDR3 region has 13 residues. Germline CDR1 MNHEY, CDR2 SVGAGI. DNA of the CDR3: TGTGCCAGCAGCGCGGGACAGGGCTATGGCTACACCTTC. Amino acid sequence: CASSAGQGYGYTF.

V usage is TRBV28 and J usage is TRBJ1-2; tentative D call: TRBD1 (6 bases). CDR1 MDHEN and CDR2 SYDVKM come from the germline V gene. The CDR3 loop spans 12 amino acids. The V gene lost 7 bases and the J gene lost 8 bases, with 14 bases spanning the gap. CDR3 DNA: TGTGCCAGCATTGGAGGGGGGGCCGGCTACACCTTC. Amino acids: CASIGGGAGYTF.

The chain couples TRBV27 to TRBJ1-5, with 7 bases that match TRBD1. Per germline, CDR1 MNHEY and CDR2 SMNVEV (reference sequence). CDR3 length: 18 residues. V lost 6 bases and J lost 3; bases outside the gene matches: 17. The CDR3 spells CASRKTSLTGQANQPQHF. CDR3 coding DNA: TGTGCCAGCAGAAAAACAAGCCTGACAGGGCAAGCCAATCAGCCCCAGCATTTT.

The genes are TRBV19 and TRBJ2-1, with 7 bases fitting TRBD2. The CDR3 is 14 amino acids. The germline CDR1 and CDR2 sequences are LNHDA and SQIVND (reference sequence). With 5 bases clipped from V and 5 bases from J, the junction kept 6 bases outside the gene matches. Written as DNA, the CDR3 is TGTGCCAGTAGTGTCCGGGACTATGACAATGAGCAGTTCTTC. Translating it yields CASSVRDYDNEQFF.

The CDR3 DNA reads as TGTGCCAGCAGCCAAGGAATCACTACGGGGAATGGGGGCTACACCTTC. Translated, it gives CASSQGITTGNGGYTF. The rearrangement joins TRBV3-1 (or the pseudogene TRBV3-2) to TRBJ1-2, with D unclear. Germline lookup yields CDR1 LGHDT and CDR2 YNNKEL (reference sequence). V was pared by 1 base and J by 8 bases, with 20 bases between. CDR3 length: 16 residues.

The genes are TRBV4-1 and TRBJ2-5; 7 nucleotides agree with TRBD1. V dropped 3 bases and J dropped 5; count of bases not matched to a gene: 9. Germline V gene sequence: CDR1 MGHRA, CDR2 YSYEKL. This CDR3 has 15 amino acids. CDR3 residues: CASSHFQGGPETQYF. As DNA, the CDR3 is TGCGCCAGCAGCCACTTCCAAGGGGGCCCGGAGACCCAGTACTTC.

The chain joins TRBV28 to TRBJ1-2, with TRBD1 identical over 8 bases. Germline-derived CDR1 and CDR2 are MDHEN and SYDVKM. The CDR3 is made up of 13 amino acids. V was pared by 7 bases and J by 4 bases, with 5 bases of the junction left unmatched. The CDR3 loop is CASNRQGPYGYTF. CDR3 DNA sequence: TGTGCCAGCAATCGACAGGGGCCCTATGGCTACACCTTC.

This sequence joins TRBV6-5 and TRBJ1-5, with 9 nucleotides matching TRBD1. This CDR3 contains 12 residues. CDR1 MNHEY and CDR2 SVGAGI come from the germline V gene. Losses at the gene ends were 7 bases for V and 5 bases for J; bases not matched to a gene: 0. The DNA of the CDR3 is TGTGCCAGCAACAGGGGGCATCAGCCCCAGCATTTT. It specifies CASNRGHQPQHF.

J is TRBJ2-7 and V is TRBV7-3; tentatively, D is TRBD2 (5 bases). The CDR3 runs 13 residues. CDR1 is SGHTA, CDR2 FQGTGA, per germline. V was cut by 5 bases and J by 6 bases, with 14 bases left in between. The CDR3 bases are TGTGCCAGCAGCCCGTATATGGGGAGCGAGCAGTACTTC. Translated, it gives CASSPYMGSEQYF.

V gene TRBV28 combines with J gene TRBJ1-5, with D perhaps matching TRBD1 (5 bases). CDR1 is MDHEN and CDR2 is SYDVKM in the germline V gene. The CDR3 loop spans 15 amino acids. Trimming removed 7 bases from V and 2 bases from J, with 15 bases in between. In nucleotides, the CDR3 is TGTGCCAGCAATGGGGCGCGGGGAGGCAATCAGCCCCAGCATTTT. It codes for CASNGARGGNQPQHF.

This rearrangement joins TRBV7-3 to TRBJ2-2; 7 bases are a match to TRBD2. Trimming removed 4 bases from V and 4 bases from J; junction bases left unmatched: 3. Germline V gene data show CDR1 as SGHTA and CDR2 as FQGTGA. The CDR3 contains 14 residues. This CDR3 reads CASSWSSGTGELFF. The CDR3 region has the DNA TGTGCCAGCAGCTGGTCTAGCGGCACCGGGGAGCTGTTTTTT. Full variable domain (outside the CDR3, taken from reference TRBV7-3 and TRBJ2-2): GAGVSQTPSNKVTEKGKYVELRCDPISGHTALYWYRQSLGQGPEFLIYFQGTGAADDSGLPNDRFFAVRPEGSVSTLKIQRTERGDSAVYLCASSWSSGTGELFFGEGSRLTVL.

This clone was recorded once. The V gene is TRBV7-9, the J gene TRBJ2-1; 14 nucleotides agree with TRBD2. The CDR3 is 17 amino acids. V was clipped by 5 bases and J by 4 bases; unmatched bases: 7. Germline V CDR1 and CDR2: SEHNR, FQNEAQ (reference sequence). The CDR3 reads CASSPRGTSGGYNEQFF. CDR3 in DNA: TGTGCCAGCAGCCCCCGTGGGACTAGCGGGGGTTACAATGAGCAGTTCTTC.

This clone was seen ten or more times. The chain has TRBV14 and TRBJ2-1, with 8 bases identical to TRBD2. The germline V gene encodes CDR1 SGHDN and CDR2 FVKESK. The CDR3 is 15 amino acids. V lost 5 bases and J lost 8; bases outside the gene matches: 11. In DNA, the CDR3 is TGTGCCAGCAGCGCAAGCGGGGGCGGGGGTCATGAGCAGTTCTTC. Translating it yields CASSASGGGGHEQFF.

The J gene is TRBJ2-5, the V gene TRBV12-5; a weak D match, TRBD2 (6 bases). This CDR3 is 14 amino acids long. The V end was cut by 7 bases, the J end by 0 bases, with 12 bases between. Germline-derived CDR1 and CDR2 are LGHNT and FRNRAP. DNA of the CDR3: TGTGCTAGTGTTCCCTCGGGAGACCAAGAGACCCAGTACTTC. Its translation is CASVPSGDQETQYF.

The V and J genes are TRBV11-2 and TRBJ1-3; D unclear. CDR3 length: 14 amino acids. Trimming left V 5 bases short and J 8 bases short, with 16 bases between. Germline-derived CDR1 and CDR2 are SGHAT and FQNNGV. CDR3 DNA sequence: TGTGCCAGCAGCCGGCGGCCTCTCGGCGACACCATATATTTT. It encodes CASSRRPLGDTIYF.

The genes are TRBV19 and TRBJ2-3, with D possibly matching TRBD2 (6 bases). Between the trimmed V and J ends, which lost 9 bases and 1 base, there was a span of 17 bases. Looked up from germline, CDR1 is LNHDA and CDR2 is SQIVND (reference sequence). The length of the CDR3 is 15 residues. Here the CDR3 DNA reads TGTGCCAGCCTTCCGGGGCGGGGACGCACAGATACGCAGTATTTT. Translation: CASLPGRGRTDTQYF. Based on the CDR3 plus reference TRBV19 and TRBJ2-3, the full variable domain is DGGITQSPKYLFRKEGQNVTLSCEQNLNHDAMYWYRQDPGQGLRLIYYSQIVNDFQKGDIAEGYSVSREKKESFPLTVTSAQKNPTAFYLCASLPGRGRTDTQYFGPGTRLTVL.

The chain carries TRBV12-5 and TRBJ1-2; no reliable D call. The germline V gene has CDR1 LGHNT and CDR2 FRNRAP. The germline V and J ends were trimmed by 2 bases and 2 bases, with 6 bases remaining between them. The CDR3 is 13 amino acids. In nucleotides, the CDR3 is TGTGCTAGTGGTTTGCCCTACAACTATGGCTACACCTTC. This sequence encodes CASGLPYNYGYTF.

The V call is TRBV11-3, the J call TRBJ2-1; TRBD2 matches at 14 bases. Germline V gene data show CDR1 as SGHNT and CDR2 as YENEEA. With 5 bases clipped from V and 15 bases from J, the junction kept 6 bases outside the gene matches. The CDR3 extends over 13 amino acids. CDR3 sequence: CASSLTSGGARFF. The CDR3 region has the DNA TGTGCCAGCAGCCTGACTAGCGGGGGGGCCAGGTTCTTC. Supplemented by reference TRBV11-3 and TRBJ2-1, the full variable domain reads EAGVVQSPRYKIIEKKQPVAFWCNPISGHNTLYWYLQNLGQGPELLIRYENEEAVDDSQLPKDRFSAERLKGVDSTLKIQPAELGDSAVYLCASSLTSGGARFFGPGTRLTVL.